These 25 T cell receptor beta chains were all obtained from the same sample, sequenced in a study of blood T cell repertoires in COVID-19. Sequenced by immunoSEQ multiplex PCR; TCRdb stores in-frame clones only, minus some. This sample has around 280,000 clones, with around 85% found just once. The source material was PBMCs or T cells enriched from blood (not recorded which). The source of these receptors is a woman aged 40 to 50 who had recovered from COVID-19.

The sample holds one count of this clone. The chain uses TRBV9 and TRBJ2-7; 7 bases are shared with TRBD1. Germline V gives CDR1 SGDLS, CDR2 YYNGEE. This CDR3 region has 13 residues. V lost 4 bases, J lost 6 bases, and 7 bases stayed unmatched. CDR3 nucleotides: TGTGCCAGCAGCACCCGACAGGGAAGCGAGCAGTACTTC. Its protein product is CASSTRQGSEQYF.

V is TRBV4-3 and J is TRBJ2-5; D possibly corresponds to TRBD2 (5 bases). Germline assignment: CDR1 LGHNA and CDR2 YSLEER. Deletions cut 0 bases from V and 6 bases from J, with 14 bases between. The CDR3 has 15 residues. The DNA for the CDR3 is TGCGCCAGCAGCCAAGATGCCCTCAGCGGCAAGACCCAGTACTTC. Residues: CASSQDALSGKTQYF.

V usage is TRBV7-2 and J usage is TRBJ2-2; unclear D gene. Germline values: CDR1 SGHTA, CDR2 FQGNSA. V was shortened by 1 base and J by 4 bases, with 7 bases between the two germline ends. The CDR3 has 14 amino acids. Here the CDR3 reads CASSLGSSTGELFF. In nucleotides, the CDR3 is TGTGCCAGCAGCTTAGGGTCCAGCACCGGGGAGCTGTTTTTT.

V and J are TRBV7-3 and TRBJ2-1; TRBD1 might be the D (5 bases). The CDR3 spans 13 residues. Looked up from germline, CDR1 is SGHTA and CDR2 is FQGTGA. Trimming took 2 bases from V and 5 from J, leaving 7 bases between them. The CDR3 loop is CASSLVTDNEQFF. CDR3 coding DNA: TGTGCCAGCAGCTTAGTGACAGACAATGAGCAGTTCTTC.

The chain has TRBV7-3 and TRBJ2-3, with 7 bases matching TRBD2. The V and J ends lost 1 base and 6 bases, in that order; junction bases with no gene match: 16. This CDR3 spans 18 amino acids. Germline CDR1 SGHTA, CDR2 FQGTGA. CDR3 coding DNA: TGTGCCAGCAGCTTAAAGGGCGGGAGCAAAAGAACGTTCGATACGCAGTATTTT. It is translated as CASSLKGGSKRTFDTQYF. The full variable domain, its missing parts supplied by reference TRBV7-3 and TRBJ2-3, is GAGVSQTPSNKVTEKGKYVELRCDPISGHTALYWYRQSLGQGPEFLIYFQGTGAADDSGLPNDRFFAVRPEGSVSTLKIQRTERGDSAVYLCASSLKGGSKRTFDTQYFGPGTRLTVL.

The rearrangement joins TRBV19 to TRBJ2-1; the D is unclear. Trimming took 5 bases from V and 0 from J, leaving 5 bases between them. Germline V gives CDR1 LNHDA, CDR2 SQIVND (reference sequence). This CDR3 spans 13 amino acids. The CDR3: CASSVGSYNEQFF. In DNA, the CDR3 is TGTGCCAGTAGTGTCGGCTCCTACAATGAGCAGTTCTTC.

As to this clone: Within the sample, other DNA sequences also encode this same CDR3. The genes are TRBV28 and TRBJ2-7; no definite D call. The germline V and J ends were trimmed by 6 bases and 1 base, with 7 bases remaining between them. Germline values: CDR1 MDHEN, CDR2 SYDVKM. The CDR3 has 12 residues. The CDR3, as DNA: TGTGCCAGCAGCCCTTTGTCCTACGAGCAGTACTTC. As protein: CASSPLSYEQYF. Combining the CDR3 with reference TRBV28 and TRBJ2-7 gives the whole variable domain DVKVTQSSRYLVKRTGEKVFLECVQDMDHENMFWYRQDPGLGLRLIYFSYDVKMKEKGDIPEGYSVSREKKERFSLILESASTNQTSMYLCASSPLSYEQYFGPGTRLTVT.

V gene TRBV4-2 combines with J gene TRBJ1-2; 7 bases are shared with TRBD1. Losses at the gene ends were 0 bases for V and 3 bases for J; bases not matched to a gene: 4. There are 15 residues in the CDR3. Germline CDR1 LGHNA, CDR2 YNFKEQ. In DNA, the CDR3 is TGTGCCAGCAGCCAAGATGGTGGGACAGACTATGGCTACACCTTC. It encodes CASSQDGGTDYGYTF.

V usage is TRBV30 and J usage is TRBJ1-3; 7 nucleotides line up with TRBD1. V shed 3 bases, J shed 1 base, and the junction held 3 bases outside the gene matches. From germline, CDR1 is GTSNPN and CDR2 SVGIG (reference sequence). The CDR3 is 14 residues long. CDR3 nucleotide sequence: TGTGCCTGGAGGGGACAGTTTTCTGGAAACACCATATATTTT. Translating it yields CAWRGQFSGNTIYF.

The chain combines TRBV28 with TRBJ1-3; unclear D gene. Germline V lookup: CDR1 MDHEN, CDR2 SYDVKM. The CDR3 is made up of 14 amino acids. V gave up 6 bases and J gave up 2 bases, with 11 bases separating them. Written as DNA, the CDR3 is TGTGCCAGCAGAGAGGGAGGCGCTGGAAACACCATATATTTT. It codes for CASREGGAGNTIYF.

The rearrangement uses TRBV27 and TRBJ1-4; 8 positions agree with TRBD1. J was trimmed by 10 bases and V by 2 bases; bases with no gene match: 6. CDR3 size: 14 residues. Germline CDR1 MNHEY, CDR2 SMNVEV (reference sequence). CDR3 sequence reads: CASSLQRTGRKLFF. In DNA form, the CDR3 reads TGTGCCAGCAGTTTACAAAGGACAGGGAGAAAACTGTTTTTT.

A word on this clone: This sample includes further DNA sequences coding for the same CDR3. The chain has TRBV20-1 and TRBJ1-2, with D hard to call. Germline assignment: CDR1 DFQATT and CDR2 SNEGSKA (reference sequence). The V end was cut by 4 bases, the J end by 3 bases, with 6 bases between. The CDR3 has 11 residues. The CDR3 DNA sequence: TGCAGTGCTACCCGAGACTATGGCTACACCTTC. This sequence encodes CSATRDYGYTF.

CDR3 in DNA: TGTGCCACCCACACCTTCACCGGGGAGCTGTTTTTT. This sequence encodes CATHTFTGELFF. This chain links TRBV27 with TRBJ2-2; no clear D. From germline, CDR1 is MNHEY and CDR2 SMNVEV (reference sequence). The CDR3 contains 12 residues. Trimming took off 10 bases at V and 4 bases at J, with 10 bases between the two ends.

J is TRBJ1-6 and V is TRBV20-1; D gene unclear. V was shortened by 3 bases and J by 15 bases, with 12 bases between the two germline ends. Germline loops: CDR1 DFQATT, CDR2 SNEGSKA (reference sequence). The CDR3 is 11 amino acids. CDR3 amino acids: CSARFVLDLHF. CDR3 DNA sequence: TGCAGTGCTAGGTTTGTCCTAGACCTCCACTTT.

The J gene is TRBJ2-1, the V gene TRBV9; 8 nucleotides align to TRBD2. The CDR3 runs to 14 residues. Germline V gives CDR1 SGDLS, CDR2 YYNGEE. J was trimmed by 2 bases and V by 7 bases; bases with no gene match: 5. CDR3 in DNA: TGTGCCAGCGGCAGCGGGAGCACCTACAATGAGCAGTTCTTC. Translating it yields CASGSGSTYNEQFF. Drawing the rest from reference TRBV9 and TRBJ2-1, the complete variable domain is DSGVTQTPKHLITATGQRVTLRCSPRSGDLSVYWYQQSLDQGLQFLIQYYNGEERAKGNILERFSAQQFPDLHSELNLSSLELGDSALYFCASGSGSTYNEQFFGPGTRLTVL.

The genes are TRBV30 and TRBJ1-3; a possible D gene is TRBD1 (5 bases). The V gene lost 5 bases and the J gene lost 0 bases, with 14 bases spanning the gap. The CDR3 has 15 amino acids. Germline V gene sequence: CDR1 GTSNPN, CDR2 SVGIG (reference sequence). CDR3 in DNA: TGTGCCTGGGGGGCCCGGGTGTTCTCTGGAAACACCATATATTTT. As protein: CAWGARVFSGNTIYF.

V and J are TRBV7-9 and TRBJ2-6; D not resolved. Germline V gives CDR1 SEHNR, CDR2 FQNEAQ (reference sequence). The CDR3 totals 19 residues. Trimming pared 2 bases from V and 0 bases from J, leaving 17 bases between. The CDR3 reads CASSLWSRGLHSGANVLTF. Here the CDR3 DNA reads TGTGCCAGCAGCTTATGGTCCCGCGGTCTGCACTCTGGGGCCAACGTCCTGACTTTC.

This rearrangement joins TRBV12-3 or TRBV12-4 to TRBJ2-7; tentatively, D is TRBD2 (5 bases). V was clipped by 7 bases and J by 3 bases, with 13 bases between them. The CDR3 sequence is 13 residues long. The CDR3 spells CASTGRAGYEQYF. CDR3 DNA: TGTGCCAGCACCGGGCGGGCAGGCTACGAGCAGTACTTC.

The J gene is TRBJ2-3, the V gene TRBV7-6; 7 positions agree with TRBD1. CDR1 is SGHVS and CDR2 is FNYEAQ in the germline V gene. The CDR3 contains 17 residues. V trimming: 1 base; J trimming: 2 bases; junction bases outside the gene matches: 9. The CDR3 sequence: CASSLGTGRTFTDTQYF. The CDR3 DNA sequence: TGTGCCAGCAGCTTAGGGACAGGACGAACCTTCACAGATACGCAGTATTTT.

The genes are TRBV11-2 and TRBJ2-1; 12 bases are a match to TRBD2. CDR3 length equals 15 residues. The ends lost 5 bases at V and 7 bases at J; junction bases unmatched: 6. Germline loops: CDR1 SGHAT, CDR2 FQNNGV. The CDR3 reads CASSLLAGGANEQFF. DNA for the CDR3: TGTGCCAGCAGCCTTCTAGCGGGAGGGGCGAATGAGCAGTTCTTC. The variable domain in full, completed from reference TRBV11-2 and TRBJ2-1, reads EAGVAQSPRYKIIEKRQSVAFWCNPISGHATLYWYQQILGQGPKLLIQFQNNGVVDDSQLPKDRFSAERLKGVDSTLKIQPAKLEDSAVYLCASSLLAGGANEQFFGPGTRLTVL.

The chain employs TRBV2 and TRBJ2-2; 8 bases are shared with TRBD2. This CDR3 contains 15 residues. The J segment lost 6 bases and the V segment lost 9 bases, leaving 12 bases of the junction unmatched. Germline loops: CDR1 SNHLY, CDR2 FYNNEI. The CDR3 DNA follows: TGTGCCAGTACAGGAGCGGGAGTTCTTGCCGGGGAGCTGTTTTTT. This gives the protein CASTGAGVLAGELFF.

V gene TRBV15 combines with J gene TRBJ1-2, with a weak D call TRBD1 (5 bases). Trimming pared 0 bases from V and 7 bases from J, leaving 12 bases between. Germline assignment: CDR1 LNHNV and CDR2 YYDKDF (reference sequence). The CDR3 is 14 residues long. In DNA form, the CDR3 reads TGTGCCACCAGCAGAGATAGGGGTGCCGCTGGCTACACCTTC. Translated: CATSRDRGAAGYTF. Using reference TRBV15 and TRBJ1-2 for the parts outside the CDR3, the full variable domain is DAMVIQNPRYQVTQFGKPVTLSCSQTLNHNVMYWYQQKSSQAPKLLFHYYDKDFNNEADTPDNFQSRRPNTSFCFLDIRSPGLGDTAMYLCATSRDRGAAGYTFGSGTRLTVV.

This clone has just one count. The chain uses TRBV30 and TRBJ1-4; unclear D gene. The CDR3 sequence is 13 residues long. From germline, CDR1 is GTSNPN and CDR2 SVGIG (reference sequence). Trimming took 7 bases from V and 6 from J, leaving 15 bases between them. Here the CDR3 reads CASGWEGDEKLFF. The CDR3 DNA reads TGTGCCTCTGGATGGGAGGGCGATGAAAAACTGTTTTTT.

This chain uses TRBV5-6 with TRBJ1-4; TRBD1 matches 8 bases. CDR1 and CDR2 from the germline V gene are SGHDT and YYEEEE. The CDR3 is 16 residues long. Unmatched junction bases numbered 5, after V lost 1 base and J lost 3 bases. CDR3 amino acids: CASSLLQGAANEKLFF. The DNA of the CDR3 is TGTGCCAGCAGCTTGCTCCAGGGGGCGGCTAATGAAAAACTGTTTTTT.

J is TRBJ2-7 and V is TRBV29-1; 7 bases match TRBD2. Germline V CDR1 and CDR2: SQVTM, ANQGSEA. The length of the CDR3 is 16 residues. V was clipped by 4 bases and J by 0 bases; unmatched bases: 12. In nucleotides, the CDR3 is TGCAGCGTTGGCTGGCACTCTAGCGGAAGCTCCTACGAGCAGTACTTC. Its translation: CSVGWHSSGSSYEQYF.